The rows below give T cell receptor beta chains drawn from one sample of a study of cytomegalovirus exposure and HLA in healthy donors. TCRdb's copy holds only in-frame clones and misses some; the assay was immunoSEQ multiplex PCR. The sample contains about 76,000 clones, about four fifths of which appear only once. The sample was PBMCs. These receptors were taken from a woman in her 40s in good health and CMV-seropositive. The CDR3 runs from the conserved cysteine through the conserved F or W. The D gene is left open where the match is weak. Clone size is stated in some rows and not others, as once, few, many or a class when expanded.

V gene,J gene,clone size,D gene,CDR3 DNA,CDR3 protein
TRBV6-6,TRBJ1-2,NA,NA,TGTGCCAGCCTCACCCCACGACAGGCTGGTTATGGCTACACCTTC,CASLTPRQAGYGYTF
TRBV7-7,TRBJ2-5,NA,TRBD2,TGTGCCAGCAGCCCTACTAGCGACTATCGGGCCCAGTACTTC,CASSPTSDYRAQYF
TRBV6-1,TRBJ1-5,NA,NA,TGTGCCAGCAGTGTAGTAGACTGGGGAGAGCCCCAGCATTTT,CASSVVDWGEPQHF
TRBV4-3,TRBJ2-2,once,TRBD2,TGCGCCAGCAGCCAAGACAGGCGGGGGGGCGGAGACACCGGGGAGCTGTTTTTT,CASSQDRRGGGDTGELFF
TRBV28,TRBJ1-1,once,NA,TGTGCCAGCAGTTTCGCGCAGGGGCTGACTGAAGCTTTCTTT,CASSFAQGLTEAFF
TRBV29-1,TRBJ2-6,once,NA,TGCAGCGTCGGGAAGGGCCTCTCTGGGGCCAACGTCCTGACTTTC,CSVGKGLSGANVLTF
TRBV7-2,TRBJ2-4,NA,NA,TGTGCCAGCAGCTTCGCGAGGAACATTCAGTACTTC,CASSFARNIQYF
TRBV2,TRBJ1-5,NA,NA,TGTGCCAGCAGTGTTTATGGCAATCAGCCCCAGCATTTT,CASSVYGNQPQHF
TRBV20-1,TRBJ1-2,NA,TRBD1,TGCAGTGCTAGAAGGGGGCTAGGCTACACCTTC,CSARRGLGYTF
TRBV5-1,TRBJ1-1,NA,TRBD1,TGCGCCAGCAGCTTGGGGGACAGGGGGCATACTGAAGCTTTCTTT,CASSLGDRGHTEAFF
TRBV5-1,TRBJ1-5,NA,TRBD1,TGCGCCAGCAGCTTGACAGGGGGCGCGGGCAATCAGCCCCAGCATTTT,CASSLTGGAGNQPQHF
TRBV9,TRBJ1-2,NA,NA,TGTGCCAGCAGCGTAACGGGGAGTTACTATGGCTACACCTTC,CASSVTGSYYGYTF
TRBV18,TRBJ2-7,once,TRBD1,TGTGCCAGCTCACCAGTCCGGGACAGGGGGCCCTACGAGCAGTACTTC,CASSPVRDRGPYEQYF
TRBV7-3,TRBJ2-5,NA,NA,TGTGCCAGCAGCCAGGACAGAAGTGAGACCCAGTACTTC,CASSQDRSETQYF
TRBV7-2,TRBJ2-3,once,TRBD2,TGTGCCAGCAGCACCAGACTAGCTGCAGATACGCAGTATTTT,CASSTRLAADTQYF
TRBV7-9,TRBJ1-6,NA,NA,TGTGCCAGCAGCTTAGAGCCAAATTCACCCCTCCACTTT,CASSLEPNSPLHF
TRBV9,TRBJ1-4,NA,TRBD1,TGTGCCAGCAGCGTCGCCGGGACAGGGGGCGCGTATGAAAAACTGTTTTTT,CASSVAGTGGAYEKLFF
TRBV7-2,TRBJ2-6,NA,NA,TGTGCCAGCACCCCCGGAGCGGTAAGCTCTGGGGCCAACGTCCTGACTTTC,CASTPGAVSSGANVLTF
TRBV6-6,TRBJ1-5,NA,NA,TGTGCCAGCAGTTACGGGGGGGCAGAACAGCCCCAGCATTTT,CASSYGGAEQPQHF
TRBV5-4,TRBJ1-4,few,TRBD1,TGTGCCAGCAGCTTGGGGACAGGGACAAAACTGTTTTTT,CASSLGTGTKLFF
TRBV19,TRBJ1-1,few,NA,TGTGCCAGTAGTATTTCCATAGAGACTGAAGCTTTCTTT,CASSISIETEAFF
TRBV2,TRBJ1-1,few,NA,TGTGCCAGCAGTCCAAAGACAGCGAACACTGAAGCTTTCTTT,CASSPKTANTEAFF
TRBV4-3,TRBJ2-7,NA,TRBD2,TGCGCCAGCAGCCAAGTGATCTCAGCGGGGGGACGCGAGCAGTACTTC,CASSQVISAGGREQYF
TRBV6-6,TRBJ1-5,once,TRBD1,TGTGCCAGCTCCCCCTGGGACAGGGAGTATAATCAGCCCCAGCATTTT,CASSPWDREYNQPQHF
TRBV6-5,TRBJ2-7,once,NA,TGTGCCAGCAGGACACTTACCTACGAGCAGTACTTC,CASRTLTYEQYF
TRBV18,TRBJ1-1,NA,TRBD1,TGTGCCAGCTCCGGACAGGGAACTGAAGCTTTCTTT,CASSGQGTEAFF